A selection of T cell receptor beta chains follows, all from one sample in a study of blood T cell repertoires in COVID-19. Only in-frame clones appear in the TCRdb table, and some are missing; sequencing was by immunoSEQ multiplex PCR. The data show 280,000 or so clones, over 75% seen once. Material: peripheral blood. These receptors all stem from a human donor in a cohort sampled during active COVID-19. The CDR3 runs from the conserved cysteine through the conserved F or W. D genes are given only for firm matches. Size tells how often a clone was seen (once, few, many) or the class of an expanded clone, and some rows leave it out.

size | J | D | V | CDR3 | DNA
NA | TRBJ1-3 | NA | TRBV10-1 | CASSEPTGRSGNTIYF | TGCGCCAGCAGTGAGCCCACAGGTCGCTCTGGAAACACCATATATTTT
NA | TRBJ1-6 | NA | TRBV27 | CASSLGGNSPLHF | TGTGCCAGCAGTTTAGGGGGCAATTCACCCCTCCACTTT
NA | TRBJ2-7 | TRBD2 | TRBV25-1 | CASSAVGGEGVNEQYF | TGTGCCAGCAGCGCAGTGGGGGGGGAAGGGGTCAACGAGCAGTACTTC
NA | TRBJ2-7 | NA | TRBV18 | CASSPPSSYEQYF | TGTGCCAGCTCACCGCCTAGCTCCTACGAGCAGTACTTC
NA | TRBJ2-3 | NA | TRBV5-1 | CASSFSYYTDTQYF | TGCGCCAGCAGCTTCAGCTACTACACAGATACGCAGTATTTT
NA | TRBJ2-5 | NA | TRBV2 | CASSVNRRETQYF | TGTGCCAGCAGTGTAAACAGGCGAGAGACCCAGTACTTC
NA | TRBJ2-2 | TRBD1 | TRBV27 | CASSYRDSRVPGELFF | TGTGCCAGCAGTTACAGGGACAGTAGGGTCCCCGGGGAGCTGTTTTTT
NA | TRBJ2-1 | TRBD2 | TRBV4-3 | CASSQDMERELHNEQFF | TGCGCCAGCAGCCAAGATATGGAGCGGGAGTTGCACAATGAGCAGTTCTTC
NA | TRBJ2-1 | NA | TRBV3-1/TRBV3-2 | CASSLGGLPPNEQFF | TGTGCCAGCAGCCTGGGCGGGCTCCCCCCCAATGAGCAGTTCTTC
NA | TRBJ2-3 | NA | TRBV11-1 | CASSLDLIDTQYF | TGTGCCAGCAGCTTGGACTTGATAGATACGCAGTATTTT
NA | TRBJ2-3 | NA | TRBV10-3 | CAISRHQGTDTQYF | TGTGCCATTTCCCGACATCAGGGCACAGATACGCAGTATTTT
NA | TRBJ1-2 | TRBD1 | TRBV2 | CASSMGQPNYGYTF | TGTGCCAGCAGTATGGGACAGCCCAACTATGGCTACACCTTC
once | TRBJ1-4 | NA | TRBV7-2 | CASSLDLVSKLFF | TGTGCCAGCAGCTTAGATCTCGTTTCCAAACTGTTTTTT
NA | TRBJ2-5 | NA | TRBV5-1 | CASSSTGSQETQYF | TGCGCCAGCAGCTCCACAGGATCACAAGAGACCCAGTACTTC
once | TRBJ2-2 | NA | TRBV6-7 | CASSPKGVPNTGELFF | TGTGCCAGCAGTCCCAAAGGGGTTCCGAACACCGGGGAGCTGTTTTTT
NA | TRBJ2-4 | TRBD2 | TRBV3-1/TRBV3-2 | CASSQDSGSSNIQYF | TGTGCCAGCAGCCAAGATAGCGGGAGTTCAAACATTCAGTACTTC
NA | TRBJ2-7 | TRBD1 | TRBV15 | CATSRDRSGGSYEQYF | TGTGCCACCAGCAGAGATCGATCAGGGGGCTCCTACGAGCAGTACTTC
NA | TRBJ1-5 | NA | TRBV28 | CASSRGGSQPQHF | TGTGCCAGCAGTCGTGGGGGGTCCCAGCCCCAGCATTTT
NA | TRBJ1-1 | NA | TRBV5-4 | CASSKQTVSTEAFF | TGTGCCAGCAGCAAACAGACAGTTAGCACTGAAGCTTTCTTT
NA | TRBJ2-5 | TRBD1 | TRBV24-1 | CATSDWDRQETQYF | TGTGCCACCAGTGACTGGGACAGGCAAGAGACCCAGTACTTC
NA | TRBJ1-2 | NA | TRBV2 | CASSDAGLPSNGYTF | TGTGCCAGCAGTGATGCCGGGTTACCGTCGAATGGCTACACCTTC
NA | TRBJ2-1 | NA | TRBV19 | CASSMLAYNEQFF | TGTGCCAGTAGTATGCTAGCTTACAATGAGCAGTTCTTC
NA | TRBJ2-7 | NA | TRBV27 | CASSRDSTYEQYF | TGTGCCAGCAGCCGGGACTCCACGTACGAGCAGTACTTC
NA | TRBJ2-1 | TRBD2 | TRBV20-1 | CSAPSGNEQFF | TGCAGTGCTCCTAGCGGCAATGAGCAGTTCTTC
NA | TRBJ1-2 | NA | TRBV28 | CASSLTGSNYGYTF | TGTGCCAGCAGTTTGACAGGTTCTAACTATGGCTACACCTTC
NA | TRBJ2-2 | NA | TRBV11-3 | CASSRVYGELFF | TGTGCCAGCAGCCGCGTTTATGGGGAGCTGTTTTTT
NA | TRBJ2-1 | TRBD2 | TRBV4-3 | CASSHSSGLATYNEQFF | TGCGCCAGCAGCCATTCTAGCGGACTAGCGACCTACAATGAGCAGTTCTTC
NA | TRBJ2-3 | NA | TRBV27 | CASSLQRGTDTQYF | TGTGCCAGCAGTTTACAGCGGGGCACAGATACGCAGTATTTT
NA | TRBJ2-7 | NA | TRBV7-9 | CASSLDLATTYEQYF | TGTGCCAGCAGCTTAGACCTAGCGACGACCTACGAGCAGTACTTC
NA | TRBJ2-2 | NA | TRBV9 | CASSGGRNTGELFF | TGTGCCAGCAGCGGTGGTAGGAACACCGGGGAGCTGTTTTTT
NA | TRBJ1-5 | NA | TRBV21-1 | CASSNNRASNQPQHF | TGTGCCAGCAGCAACAACAGGGCTAGCAATCAGCCCCAGCATTTT
NA | TRBJ1-6 | TRBD1 | TRBV25-1 | CASSEGQGVKPLHF | TGTGCCAGCAGTGAAGGACAGGGGGTAAAACCCCTCCACTTT
once | TRBJ1-6 | NA | TRBV2 | CASRPTSSYNSPLHF | TGTGCCAGCCGCCCCACTAGCTCCTATAATTCACCCCTCCACTTT
NA | TRBJ2-7 | NA | TRBV7-2 | CASGGSSYEQYF | TGTGCCAGTGGGGGCTCGTCCTACGAGCAGTACTTC
NA | TRBJ2-3 | NA | TRBV3-1/TRBV3-2 | CASSPTSGDTDTQYF | TGTGCCAGCAGCCCCACCAGCGGAGACACAGATACGCAGTATTTT
NA | TRBJ2-3 | TRBD2 | TRBV9 | CASSVASGLTDTQYF | TGTGCCAGCAGCGTAGCTAGCGGGTTGACAGATACGCAGTATTTT
NA | TRBJ2-7 | NA | TRBV13 | CASSLGIIGDYEQYF | TGTGCCAGCAGCTTAGGCATTATCGGGGACTACGAGCAGTACTTC
NA | TRBJ2-5 | NA | TRBV14 | CASSPAWTATRETQYF | TGTGCCAGCAGCCCGGCATGGACAGCCACAAGAGAGACCCAGTACTTC
NA | TRBJ2-5 | NA | TRBV10-2 | CASRYQETQYF | TGCGCCAGCAGGTATCAAGAGACCCAGTACTTC
once | TRBJ2-2 | NA | TRBV5-1 | CASTREVTGELFF | TGCGCCAGCACCAGGGAGGTCACCGGGGAGCTGTTTTTT
NA | TRBJ2-5 | NA | TRBV2 | CASRNRDTETQYF | TGTGCCAGCAGAAACCGGGACACGGAGACCCAGTACTTC
NA | TRBJ2-3 | NA | TRBV27 | CASSSPFLGSTDTQYF | TGTGCCAGCAGTTCCCCCTTCCTAGGTAGCACAGATACGCAGTATTTT
NA | TRBJ1-5 | NA | TRBV12-3/TRBV12-4 | CASSFSSNQPQHF | TGTGCCAGCAGTTTCTCTAGCAATCAGCCCCAGCATTTT
once | TRBJ2-7 | TRBD2 | TRBV7-9 | CASSLKTSGRKDEQYF | TGTGCCAGCAGCTTAAAGACTAGCGGGAGAAAAGACGAGCAGTACTTC
NA | TRBJ2-7 | NA | TRBV6-5 | CASSYRGEGGEQYF | TGTGCCAGCAGTTACAGGGGCGAAGGGGGCGAGCAGTACTTC
NA | TRBJ1-2 | TRBD1 | TRBV24-1 | CATSDPGTGRIDDYTF | TGTGCCACCAGTGACCCCGGGACAGGGAGGATTGATGACTACACCTTC